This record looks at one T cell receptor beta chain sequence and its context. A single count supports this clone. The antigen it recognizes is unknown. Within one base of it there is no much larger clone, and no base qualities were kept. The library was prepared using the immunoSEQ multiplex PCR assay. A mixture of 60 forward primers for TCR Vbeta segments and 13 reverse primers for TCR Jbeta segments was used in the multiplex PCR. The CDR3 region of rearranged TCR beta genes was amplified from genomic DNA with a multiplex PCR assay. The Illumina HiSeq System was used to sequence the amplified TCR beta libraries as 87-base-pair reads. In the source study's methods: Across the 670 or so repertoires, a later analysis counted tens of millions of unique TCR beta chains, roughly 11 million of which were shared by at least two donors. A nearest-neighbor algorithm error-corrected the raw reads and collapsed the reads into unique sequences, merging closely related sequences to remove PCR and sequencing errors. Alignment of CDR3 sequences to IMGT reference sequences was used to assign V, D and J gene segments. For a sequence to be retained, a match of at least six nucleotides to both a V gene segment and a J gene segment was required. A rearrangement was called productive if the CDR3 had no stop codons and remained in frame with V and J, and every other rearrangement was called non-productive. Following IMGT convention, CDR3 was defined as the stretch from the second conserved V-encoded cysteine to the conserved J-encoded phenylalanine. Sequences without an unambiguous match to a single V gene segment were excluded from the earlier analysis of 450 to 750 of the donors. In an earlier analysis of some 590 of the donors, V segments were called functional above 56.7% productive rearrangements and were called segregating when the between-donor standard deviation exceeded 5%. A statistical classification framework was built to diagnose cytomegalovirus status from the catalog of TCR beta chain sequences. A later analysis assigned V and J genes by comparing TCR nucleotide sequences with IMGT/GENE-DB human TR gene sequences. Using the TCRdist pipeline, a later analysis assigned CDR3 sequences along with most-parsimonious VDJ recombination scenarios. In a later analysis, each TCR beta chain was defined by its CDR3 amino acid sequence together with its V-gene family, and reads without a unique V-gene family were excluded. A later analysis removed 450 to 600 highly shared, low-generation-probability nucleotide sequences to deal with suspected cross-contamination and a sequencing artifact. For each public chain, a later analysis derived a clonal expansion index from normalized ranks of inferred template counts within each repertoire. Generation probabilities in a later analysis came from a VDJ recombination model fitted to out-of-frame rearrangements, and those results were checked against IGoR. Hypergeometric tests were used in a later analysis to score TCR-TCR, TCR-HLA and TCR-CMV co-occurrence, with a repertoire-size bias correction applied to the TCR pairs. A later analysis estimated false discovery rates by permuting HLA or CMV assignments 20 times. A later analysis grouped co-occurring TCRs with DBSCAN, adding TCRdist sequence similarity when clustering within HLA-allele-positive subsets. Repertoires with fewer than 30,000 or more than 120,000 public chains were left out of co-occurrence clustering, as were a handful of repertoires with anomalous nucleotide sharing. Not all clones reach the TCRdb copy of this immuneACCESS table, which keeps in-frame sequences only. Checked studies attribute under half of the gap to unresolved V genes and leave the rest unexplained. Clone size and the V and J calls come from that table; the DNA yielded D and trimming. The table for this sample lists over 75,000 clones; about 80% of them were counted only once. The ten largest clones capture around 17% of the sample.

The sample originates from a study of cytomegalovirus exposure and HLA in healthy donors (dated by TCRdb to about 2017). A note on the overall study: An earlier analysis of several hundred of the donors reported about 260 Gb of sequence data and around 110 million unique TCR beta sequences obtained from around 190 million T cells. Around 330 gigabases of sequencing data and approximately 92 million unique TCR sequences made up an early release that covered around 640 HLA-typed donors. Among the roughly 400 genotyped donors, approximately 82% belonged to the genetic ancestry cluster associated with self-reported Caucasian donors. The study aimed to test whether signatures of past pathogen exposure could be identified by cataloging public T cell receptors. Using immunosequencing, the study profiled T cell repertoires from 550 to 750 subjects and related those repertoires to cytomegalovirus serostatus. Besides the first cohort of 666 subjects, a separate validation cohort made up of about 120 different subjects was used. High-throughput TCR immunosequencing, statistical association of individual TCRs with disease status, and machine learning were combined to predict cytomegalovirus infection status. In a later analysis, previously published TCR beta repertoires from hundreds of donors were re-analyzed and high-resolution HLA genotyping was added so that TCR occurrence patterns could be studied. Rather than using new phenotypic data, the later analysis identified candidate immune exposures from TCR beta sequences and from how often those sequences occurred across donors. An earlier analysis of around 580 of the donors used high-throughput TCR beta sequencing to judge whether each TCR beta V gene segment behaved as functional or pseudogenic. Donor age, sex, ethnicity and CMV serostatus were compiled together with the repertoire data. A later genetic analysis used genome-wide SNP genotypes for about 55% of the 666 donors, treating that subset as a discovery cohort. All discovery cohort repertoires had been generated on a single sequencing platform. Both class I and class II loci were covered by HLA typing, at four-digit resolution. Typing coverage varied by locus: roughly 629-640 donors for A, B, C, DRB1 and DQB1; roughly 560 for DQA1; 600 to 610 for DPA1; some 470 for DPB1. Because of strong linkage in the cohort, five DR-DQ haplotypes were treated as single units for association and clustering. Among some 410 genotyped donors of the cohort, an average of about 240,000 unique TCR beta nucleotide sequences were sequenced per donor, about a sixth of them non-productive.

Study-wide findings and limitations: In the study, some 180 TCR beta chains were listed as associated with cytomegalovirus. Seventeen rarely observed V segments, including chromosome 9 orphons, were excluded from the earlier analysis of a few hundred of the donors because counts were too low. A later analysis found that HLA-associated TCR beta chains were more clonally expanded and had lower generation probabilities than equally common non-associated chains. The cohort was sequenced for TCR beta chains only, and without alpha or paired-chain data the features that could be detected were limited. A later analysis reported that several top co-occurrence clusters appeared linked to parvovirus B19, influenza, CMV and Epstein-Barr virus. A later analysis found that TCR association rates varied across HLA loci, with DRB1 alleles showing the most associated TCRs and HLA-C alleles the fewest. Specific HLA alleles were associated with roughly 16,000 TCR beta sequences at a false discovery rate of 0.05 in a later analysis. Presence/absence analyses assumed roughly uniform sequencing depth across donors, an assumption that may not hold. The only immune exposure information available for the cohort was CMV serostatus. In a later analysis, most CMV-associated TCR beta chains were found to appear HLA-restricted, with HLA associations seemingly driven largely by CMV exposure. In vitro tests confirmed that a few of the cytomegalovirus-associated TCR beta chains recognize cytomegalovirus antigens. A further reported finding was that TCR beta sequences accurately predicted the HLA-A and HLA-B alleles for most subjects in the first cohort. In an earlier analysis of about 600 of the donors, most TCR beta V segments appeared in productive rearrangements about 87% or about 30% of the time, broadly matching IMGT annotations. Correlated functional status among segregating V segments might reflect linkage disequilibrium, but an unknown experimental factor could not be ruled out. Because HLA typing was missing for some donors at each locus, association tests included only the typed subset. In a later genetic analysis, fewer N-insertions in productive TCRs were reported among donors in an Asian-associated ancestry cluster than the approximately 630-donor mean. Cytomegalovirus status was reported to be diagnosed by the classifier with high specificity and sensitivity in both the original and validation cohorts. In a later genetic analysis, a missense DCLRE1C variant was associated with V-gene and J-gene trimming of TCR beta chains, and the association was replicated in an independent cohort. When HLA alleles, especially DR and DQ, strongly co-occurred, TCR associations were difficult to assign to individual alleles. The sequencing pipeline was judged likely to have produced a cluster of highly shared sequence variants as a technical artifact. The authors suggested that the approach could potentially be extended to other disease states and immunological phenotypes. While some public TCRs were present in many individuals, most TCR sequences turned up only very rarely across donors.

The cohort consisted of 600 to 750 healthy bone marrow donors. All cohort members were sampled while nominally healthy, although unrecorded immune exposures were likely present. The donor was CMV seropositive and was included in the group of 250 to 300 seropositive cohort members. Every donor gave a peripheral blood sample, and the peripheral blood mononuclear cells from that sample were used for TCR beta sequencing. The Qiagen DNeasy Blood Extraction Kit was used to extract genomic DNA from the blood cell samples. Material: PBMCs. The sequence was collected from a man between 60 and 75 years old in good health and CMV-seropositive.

Here is the DNA: TGCGCCAGCAGCGACAGGGTCGGTAGTAATTCACCCCTCCACTTT. Its coded protein is CASSDRVGSNSPLHF. The rearrangement joined TRBV5-1 to TRBJ1-6, with 7 bases in between that match TRBD1. The CDR1 and CDR2 encoded by the germline V gene are SGHRS and YFSETQ. Compared with germline, V lacks 4 bases and J lacks 6 bases; bases without a gene match: 7. The CDR3 numbers 15 residues from cysteine through phenylalanine. Only CDR3 DNA is held: 45 bases, read in frame from base 1.